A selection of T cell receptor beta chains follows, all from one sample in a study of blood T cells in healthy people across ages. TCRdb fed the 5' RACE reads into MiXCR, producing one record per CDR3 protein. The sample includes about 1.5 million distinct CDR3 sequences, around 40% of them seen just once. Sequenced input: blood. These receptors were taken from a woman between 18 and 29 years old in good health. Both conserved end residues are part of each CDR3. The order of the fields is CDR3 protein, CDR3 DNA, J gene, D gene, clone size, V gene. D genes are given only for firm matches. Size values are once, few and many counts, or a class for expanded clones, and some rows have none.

CDR3: CATSDLGGGGVGEQFF; DNA: TGTGCCACCAGTGATTTGGGTGGTGGCGGGGTAGGTGAGCAGTTCTTC; J: TRBJ2-1; D: -; size: few; V: TRBV24-1
CDR3: CSVEEGGVGAEAFF; DNA: TGCAGCGTTGAAGAAGGGGGGGTTGGGGCTGAAGCTTTCTTT; J: TRBJ1-1; D: -; size: -; V: TRBV29-1
CDR3: CASSATGGSNEQFF; DNA: TGTGCCAGCAGTGCTACAGGGGGCTCCAATGAGCAGTTCTTC; J: TRBJ2-1; D: TRBD1; size: -; V: TRBV12-3/TRBV12-4
CDR3: CASSAVTYTDTQYF; DNA: TGTGCCAGCAGTGCGGTCACCTACACAGATACGCAGTATTTT; J: TRBJ2-3; D: -; size: few; V: TRBV2
CDR3: CASSQTLGLVPNEQFF; DNA: TGTGCCAGCAGTCAAACATTGGGGCTCGTCCCCAATGAGCAGTTCTTC; J: TRBJ2-1; D: -; size: -; V: TRBV28
CDR3: CASSYSGTGSGANVLTF; DNA: TGTGCCAGCAGTTACTCCGGGACAGGCTCTGGGGCCAACGTCCTGACTTTC; J: TRBJ2-6; D: TRBD1; size: few; V: TRBV6-5
CDR3: CASSPWPYNSPLHF; DNA: TGTGCCAGCAGTCCTTGGCCGTATAATTCACCCCTCCACTTT; J: TRBJ1-6; D: -; size: -; V: TRBV6-5
CDR3: CSASPPWGARRREAFF; DNA: TGCAGTGCTAGTCCCCCATGGGGGGCCAGGCGAAGGGAGGCTTTCTTT; J: TRBJ1-1; D: -; size: few; V: TRBV20-1
CDR3: CASSLGLAGDLSTDTQYF; DNA: TGTGCCAGCAGCTTAGGACTAGCGGGAGATTTGAGCACAGATACGCAGTATTTT; J: TRBJ2-3; D: TRBD2; size: -; V: TRBV7-9
CDR3: CASSLWGDGYTF; DNA: TGCGCCAGCAGCTTGTGGGGTGATGGCTACACCTTC; J: TRBJ1-2; D: -; size: few; V: TRBV5-1
CDR3: CASSRTDTTWNEQFF; DNA: TGTGCCAGCAGTAGGACAGATACCACTTGGAATGAGCAGTTCTTC; J: TRBJ2-1; D: -; size: few; V: TRBV6-5
CDR3: CSARPPEGLLYNEQFF; DNA: TGCAGTGCTAGACCCCCAGAGGGACTACTCTACAATGAGCAGTTCTTC; J: TRBJ2-1; D: TRBD2; size: -; V: TRBV20-1
CDR3: CSAAGLGLTYEQYF; DNA: TGCAGTGCCGCGGGTTTGGGACTAACCTACGAGCAGTACTTC; J: TRBJ2-7; D: TRBD2; size: -; V: TRBV20-1
CDR3: CASSPRSKDYNEQFF; DNA: TGTGCCAGCTCACCACGTTCCAAAGACTACAATGAGCAGTTCTTC; J: TRBJ2-1; D: -; size: -; V: TRBV18
CDR3: CSAEGEVDEQYF; DNA: TGCAGTGCTGAGGGGGAGGTGGACGAGCAGTACTTC; J: TRBJ2-7; D: -; size: -; V: TRBV20-1
CDR3: CASSLVERGPYNEQFF; DNA: TGTGCCAGCAGCTTAGTCGAGCGGGGGCCATACAATGAGCAGTTCTTC; J: TRBJ2-1; D: TRBD2; size: few; V: TRBV7-9
CDR3: CATGPGTGKNTGELFF; DNA: TGTGCCACCGGGCCCGGGACAGGGAAAAACACCGGGGAGCTGTTTTTT; J: TRBJ2-2; D: TRBD1; size: once; V: TRBV24-1
CDR3: CSHTRDTAYEQYF; DNA: TGCAGTCACACCCGGGACACTGCCTACGAGCAGTACTTC; J: TRBJ2-7; D: -; size: -; V: TRBV20-1
CDR3: CASSPSYRVDTQYF; DNA: TGTGCCAGCAGTCCTAGTTATCGGGTGGATACGCAGTATTTT; J: TRBJ2-3; D: -; size: -; V: TRBV2
CDR3: CASRPTGGNNNEQYF; DNA: TGTGCCAGCAGGCCTACAGGGGGCAACAACAATGAGCAGTACTTC; J: TRBJ2-7; D: TRBD1; size: -; V: TRBV6-1
CDR3: CASSEQGALNQPQHF; DNA: TGCGCCAGCAGCGAGCAGGGGGCCCTCAATCAGCCCCAGCATTTT; J: TRBJ1-5; D: TRBD1; size: -; V: TRBV5-1
CDR3: CSARDLKLAGWSEQFF; DNA: TGCAGTGCTAGAGATCTTAAACTAGCGGGATGGAGTGAGCAGTTCTTC; J: TRBJ2-1; D: TRBD2; size: few; V: TRBV20-1
CDR3: CASSWGVKFPEAFF; DNA: TGTGCCAGCAGTTGGGGGGTGAAGTTCCCTGAAGCTTTCTTT; J: TRBJ1-1; D: -; size: -; V: TRBV27
CDR3: CASSSLPYNEQFF; DNA: TGTGCCAGCAGTTCACTTCCATACAATGAGCAGTTCTTC; J: TRBJ2-1; D: -; size: few; V: TRBV7-2
CDR3: CASTDRHTDTRYF; DNA: TGTGCCAGCACGGACAGGCACACAGATACGCGGTATTTT; J: TRBJ2-3; D: TRBD1; size: -; V: TRBV6-6
CDR3: CAISRTGTGDQPQHF; DNA: TGTGCCATCAGTCGCACCGGGACAGGGGATCAGCCCCAGCATTTT; J: TRBJ1-5; D: TRBD1; size: once; V: TRBV10-3